These 30 T cell receptor beta chains came from one sample sequenced in a study of cytomegalovirus exposure and HLA in healthy donors. The protocol was immunoSEQ multiplex PCR, while the TCRdb copy is restricted to in-frame clones and leaves out a portion. The table includes over 100,000 clones, around nine tenths detected once. The sequencing input was PBMCs. The receptors were sampled from a young woman in good health and CMV-seronegative.

The chain carries TRBV9 and TRBJ2-1; TRBD2 agrees at 8 bases. Germline V gene data show CDR1 as SGDLS and CDR2 as YYNGEE. The CDR3 loop spans 15 amino acids. The V gene end was trimmed by 3 bases and the J gene end by 10 bases; junction bases not matched to a gene: 12. This chain's CDR3 is CASSAGIGTRLEQFF. The CDR3 DNA follows: TGTGCCAGCAGCGCTGGGATAGGGACTAGGCTCGAGCAGTTCTTC.

The sample holds one count of this clone. In nucleotides, the CDR3 is TGTGCCTCCCGCAACTACAACGCAAACAGGGGGGTCTATGGCTACACCTTC. Its translation: CASRNYNANRGVYGYTF. The V and J genes are TRBV30 and TRBJ1-2, with TRBD1 matching 8 bases. Germline V gene lookup returns CDR1 GTSNPN and CDR2 SVGIG (reference sequence). V lost 7 bases, J lost 4 bases, and 20 bases stayed unmatched. The CDR3 sequence is 17 residues long.

The chain uses TRBV19 and TRBJ2-7; 10 nucleotides line up with TRBD1. Germline V gene lookup returns CDR1 LNHDA and CDR2 SQIVND (reference sequence). With 4 bases clipped from V and 4 bases from J, the junction kept 4 bases outside the gene matches. The CDR3 length is 14 residues. The CDR3 loop is CASSTGQGRYEQYF. CDR3 DNA sequence: TGTGCCAGTAGTACGGGACAGGGGAGGTACGAGCAGTACTTC.

The J gene is TRBJ2-2, the V gene TRBV2; 7 bases agree with TRBD1. CDR3 length equals 11 residues. The germline CDR1 and CDR2 sequences are SNHLY and FYNNEI. Germline trimming cut 6 bases from V and 9 bases from J; bases unmatched to any gene: 1. Here the CDR3 DNA reads TGTGCCAGCAGGGACAGGAGGGAGCTGTTTTTT. This sequence encodes CASRDRRELFF.

The chain recombines TRBV5-6 with TRBJ1-6; D call uncertain. The CDR3 covers 14 residues. Trimming removed 1 base from V and 10 bases from J, with 12 bases in between. The germline CDR1 and CDR2 sequences are SGHDT and YYEEEE. The CDR3 nucleotides read TGTGCCAGCAGCTTGCGGGGAGCGGGGTCACCCCTCCACTTT. Translation: CASSLRGAGSPLHF.

The V call is TRBV18, the J call TRBJ2-7, with unresolved D. The length of the CDR3 is 15 residues. V lost 6 bases, J lost 4 bases, and 19 bases lay in between. Looked up from germline, CDR1 is KGHSH and CDR2 is LQKENI. CDR3 bases: TGTGCCAGCTCGCCGTCCCAATACGAGATGTACGAGCAGTACTTC. Translation: CASSPSQYEMYEQYF.

The CDR3 region has the DNA TGTGCCAGTAGGCTAGCGGGGGGGTTGGACACCGGGGAGCTGTTTTTT. This sequence encodes CASRLAGGLDTGELFF. This chain uses TRBV19 with TRBJ2-2; 12 bases map to TRBD2. Losses at the gene ends were 6 bases for V and 3 bases for J; bases not matched to a gene: 5. The germline V gene encodes CDR1 LNHDA and CDR2 SQIVND (reference sequence). The CDR3 runs to 16 residues.

This chain links TRBV2 with TRBJ2-1, with TRBD1 identical over 7 bases. The CDR3 covers 15 residues. Trimming cost V 3 bases and J 5 bases; bases outside gene matches: 7. Germline V gene lookup returns CDR1 SNHLY and CDR2 FYNNEI. CDR3 region: CASSDPGQINNEQFF. The CDR3 DNA sequence: TGTGCCAGCAGTGACCCGGGACAGATAAACAATGAGCAGTTCTTC.

V gene TRBV6-5 combines with J gene TRBJ2-1, with no clear D. This CDR3 contains 14 residues. The germline V gene encodes CDR1 MNHEY and CDR2 SVGAGI. V dropped 3 bases and J dropped 8 bases, with 14 bases sitting between them. DNA of the CDR3: TGTGCCAGCAGTTATGGGCAGGCGTACGATGAGCAGTTCTTC. This sequence encodes CASSYGQAYDEQFF.

This clone appeared a few times. The chain recombines TRBV28 with TRBJ1-1; no clear D gene. This CDR3 contains 13 residues. V was shortened by 2 bases and J by 5 bases, with 9 bases between the two germline ends. CDR1 is MDHEN and CDR2 is SYDVKM in the germline V gene. CDR3: CASSLLRTTEAFF. The CDR3 DNA follows: TGTGCCAGCAGTTTACTCCGGACTACTGAAGCTTTCTTT.

This sequence joins TRBV19 and TRBJ2-1; the match to TRBD2 covers 8 bases. The CDR3 runs 14 residues. CDR1 and CDR2 (germline): LNHDA, SQIVND (reference sequence). The trim removed 2 bases at V and 4 bases at J, leaving 1 base unmatched. The CDR3 DNA sequence: TGTGCCAGTAGTATACTAGCGGGTTACAATGAGCAGTTCTTC. Its translation: CASSILAGYNEQFF.

The chain is built from TRBV28 and TRBJ2-5, with TRBD2 matching over 9 bases. The CDR3 is 16 residues long. The germline gives CDR1 MDHEN, CDR2 SYDVKM. J was trimmed by 2 bases and V by 3 bases; bases with no gene match: 7. The chain's CDR3 is CASSLRLAAIQETQYF. The DNA for the CDR3 is TGTGCCAGCAGTTTGAGACTAGCGGCGATTCAAGAGACCCAGTACTTC.

CDR3 coding DNA: TGTGCCAGCAACTTTAACTATGGCTACACCTTC. It is translated as CASNFNYGYTF. This chain connects TRBV6-1 to TRBJ1-2; D gene ambiguous. The CDR3 extends over 11 amino acids. The V gene's germline CDR1 is MNHNS and CDR2 SASEGT. Between the trimmed V and J ends, which lost 7 bases and 1 base, there was a span of 4 bases.

The V and J genes are TRBV7-9 and TRBJ2-2; D is possibly TRBD1 (5 bases). The CDR3 totals 16 residues. V was pared by 1 base and J by 3 bases, with 12 bases between. Per the germline V gene, CDR1 is SEHNR and CDR2 is FQNEAQ (reference sequence). The CDR3, as DNA: TGTGCCAGCAGCTTAGGTGCAGGGTTTTACACCGGGGAGCTGTTTTTT. Amino acids: CASSLGAGFYTGELFF.

The chain is built from TRBV27 and TRBJ2-5, with D possibly matching TRBD2 (5 bases). The ends were cut back, 6 bases at V and 5 bases at J, with 13 bases in the middle. Germline assignment: CDR1 MNHEY and CDR2 SMNVEV (reference sequence). The CDR3 loop spans 13 amino acids. For the CDR3, the DNA is TGTGCCAGCAGGGCGGGTTGGGTCGAGACCCAGTACTTC. It specifies CASRAGWVETQYF.

This rearrangement joins TRBV10-3 to TRBJ2-2; 9 nucleotides match TRBD2. The CDR3 is made up of 15 amino acids. The trim removed 7 bases at V and 7 bases at J, leaving 10 bases unmatched. Per germline, CDR1 ENHRY and CDR2 SYGVKD. CDR3 loop: CAINGGGGTSGELFF. In nucleotides, the CDR3 is TGTGCCATCAATGGCGGGGGGGGGACCAGCGGGGAGCTGTTTTTT.

The table lists this clone with a count of one. V is TRBV28 and J is TRBJ1-2; 9 bases line up with TRBD1. V dropped 2 bases and J dropped 5; count of bases not matched to a gene: 9. Germline V gene lookup returns CDR1 MDHEN and CDR2 SYDVKM. The CDR3 contains 16 residues. CDR3 sequence (DNA): TGTGCCAGCAGTTTACTATTTACAGGGGGCAGATATGGCTACACCTTC. Its translation is CASSLLFTGGRYGYTF.

This sequence joins TRBV9 and TRBJ1-3; the D is unclear. This CDR3 is built from 12 residues. Germline V gene lookup returns CDR1 SGDLS and CDR2 YYNGEE. Trimming stripped 7 bases from V and 2 bases from J, with 7 bases between. CDR3 sequence reads: CASRGTGNTIYF. CDR3 nucleotide sequence: TGTGCCAGCCGGGGAACTGGAAACACCATATATTTT.

The J gene is TRBJ2-7, the V gene TRBV14, with TRBD1 identical over 9 bases. The V gene end was trimmed by 10 bases and the J gene end by 6 bases; junction bases not matched to a gene: 13. CDR3 length equals 14 residues. Germline-derived CDR1 and CDR2 are SGHDN and FVKESK. CDR3 in amino acids: CATSLVGQGFEQYF. The CDR3 DNA reads as TGTGCCACCTCTTTGGTTGGACAGGGGTTCGAGCAGTACTTC.

V gene TRBV4-3 combines with J gene TRBJ2-1; D is unclear. Germline lookup yields CDR1 LGHNA and CDR2 YSLEER. V dropped 0 bases and J dropped 8 bases, with 8 bases sitting between them. This CDR3 spans 13 amino acids. The CDR3 DNA is TGCGCCAGCAGCCAAGACTATCGGGATGAGCAGTTCTTC. Translation: CASSQDYRDEQFF.

The J gene is TRBJ2-4, the V gene TRBV7-2; D gene unclear. In germline, CDR1 is SGHTA, CDR2 FQGNSA. This CDR3 region has 14 residues. Trimming left V 6 bases short and J 0 bases short, with 9 bases between. The CDR3 coding sequence is TGTGCCAGCAGTCCCCAGGTAGCCAAAAACATTCAGTACTTC. Translating it yields CASSPQVAKNIQYF.

The chain uses TRBV4-2 and TRBJ2-5; D is perhaps TRBD2 (6 bases). Germline CDR1 and CDR2: LGHNA and YNFKEQ. The CDR3 totals 13 residues. V lost 1 base to trimming and J lost 5 bases, with 8 bases between them. As DNA, the CDR3 is TGTGCCAGCAGCCAAGCCCGGGGGGAGACCCAGTACTTC. The encoded protein is CASSQARGETQYF.

CDR3 bases: TGTGCCAGCAGCTTAGATCGTGAGCAGTTCTTC. Translating it yields CASSLDREQFF. The chain carries TRBV11-2 and TRBJ2-1; D remains unclear. Germline V gene sequence: CDR1 SGHAT, CDR2 FQNNGV. The CDR3 covers 11 residues. V gave up 0 bases and J gave up 9 bases, with 3 bases separating them.

The J gene is TRBJ2-1, the V gene TRBV5-1; 7 bases are shared with TRBD2. The CDR3 runs 14 residues. CDR1 SGHRS and CDR2 YFSETQ come from the germline V gene. J lost 6 bases, V lost 4 bases, and 7 bases had no gene match. CDR3 nucleotide sequence: TGCGCCAGCAGCCCGACTGGGAGGGGCAATGAGCAGTTCTTC. Protein product: CASSPTGRGNEQFF.

V gene TRBV11-2 combines with J gene TRBJ2-7; a weak D match, TRBD1 (5 bases). The CDR3 has 14 amino acids. Germline V lookup: CDR1 SGHAT, CDR2 FQNNGV. V was shortened by 2 bases and J by 3 bases, with 11 bases between the two germline ends. CDR3 nucleotides: TGTGCCAGCAGCTTACAGGGTCCCGGCTACGAGCAGTACTTC. Protein: CASSLQGPGYEQYF.

The J gene is TRBJ1-4, the V gene TRBV10-1; D may be TRBD1 (6 bases). Germline CDR1 is WNHNN and CDR2 is SYGVQD (reference sequence). The CDR3 spans 17 residues. V dropped 8 bases and J dropped 0 bases, with 19 bases sitting between them. This CDR3 reads CASPSQGSPTTNEKLFF. The CDR3 bases are TGCGCCAGCCCCTCACAGGGATCCCCTACAACTAATGAAAAACTGTTTTTT.

CDR3 region: CASSYGADGGYTF. CDR3 bases: TGTGCCAGCAGTTACGGCGCGGATGGGGGCTACACCTTC. The V call is TRBV6-6, the J call TRBJ1-2; D call uncertain. This CDR3 has 13 residues. Trimming cost V 2 bases and J 8 bases, with 12 bases left between them. CDR1 and CDR2 (germline): MNHNY, SVGAGI (reference sequence).

The rearrangement joins TRBV15 to TRBJ2-1; D unresolved. The CDR3 runs to 13 residues. CDR1 is LNHNV, CDR2 YYDKDF, per germline (reference sequence). V was cut by 0 bases and J by 9 bases, with 9 bases left in between. In nucleotides, the CDR3 is TGTGCCACCAGCAGAGATCGGAGACCTGAGCAGTTCTTC. Translated, it gives CATSRDRRPEQFF. Combining the CDR3 with reference TRBV15 and TRBJ2-1 gives the whole variable domain DAMVIQNPRYQVTQFGKPVTLSCSQTLNHNVMYWYQQKSSQAPKLLFHYYDKDFNNEADTPDNFQSRRPNTSFCFLDIRSPGLGDTAMYLCATSRDRRPEQFFGPGTRLTVL.

This clone was picked up one time. The rearrangement uses TRBV18 and TRBJ2-3, with 13 bases fitting TRBD2. The ends lost 6 bases at V and 6 bases at J; junction bases unmatched: 6. Looked up from germline, CDR1 is KGHSH and CDR2 is LQKENI. The CDR3 loop spans 15 amino acids. This CDR3 is CASSQLAGGSDTQYF. The CDR3 DNA is TGTGCCAGCTCGCAACTAGCGGGAGGGTCCGATACGCAGTATTTT.

The rearrangement joins TRBV9 to TRBJ2-7, with D perhaps matching TRBD2 (5 bases). CDR1 SGDLS and CDR2 YYNGEE come from the germline V gene. V was clipped by 1 base and J by 0 bases, with 8 bases between them. The CDR3 loop spans 14 amino acids. CDR3 region: CASSVSSFSYEQYF. The CDR3 DNA is TGTGCCAGCAGCGTATCTAGCTTCTCCTACGAGCAGTACTTC.